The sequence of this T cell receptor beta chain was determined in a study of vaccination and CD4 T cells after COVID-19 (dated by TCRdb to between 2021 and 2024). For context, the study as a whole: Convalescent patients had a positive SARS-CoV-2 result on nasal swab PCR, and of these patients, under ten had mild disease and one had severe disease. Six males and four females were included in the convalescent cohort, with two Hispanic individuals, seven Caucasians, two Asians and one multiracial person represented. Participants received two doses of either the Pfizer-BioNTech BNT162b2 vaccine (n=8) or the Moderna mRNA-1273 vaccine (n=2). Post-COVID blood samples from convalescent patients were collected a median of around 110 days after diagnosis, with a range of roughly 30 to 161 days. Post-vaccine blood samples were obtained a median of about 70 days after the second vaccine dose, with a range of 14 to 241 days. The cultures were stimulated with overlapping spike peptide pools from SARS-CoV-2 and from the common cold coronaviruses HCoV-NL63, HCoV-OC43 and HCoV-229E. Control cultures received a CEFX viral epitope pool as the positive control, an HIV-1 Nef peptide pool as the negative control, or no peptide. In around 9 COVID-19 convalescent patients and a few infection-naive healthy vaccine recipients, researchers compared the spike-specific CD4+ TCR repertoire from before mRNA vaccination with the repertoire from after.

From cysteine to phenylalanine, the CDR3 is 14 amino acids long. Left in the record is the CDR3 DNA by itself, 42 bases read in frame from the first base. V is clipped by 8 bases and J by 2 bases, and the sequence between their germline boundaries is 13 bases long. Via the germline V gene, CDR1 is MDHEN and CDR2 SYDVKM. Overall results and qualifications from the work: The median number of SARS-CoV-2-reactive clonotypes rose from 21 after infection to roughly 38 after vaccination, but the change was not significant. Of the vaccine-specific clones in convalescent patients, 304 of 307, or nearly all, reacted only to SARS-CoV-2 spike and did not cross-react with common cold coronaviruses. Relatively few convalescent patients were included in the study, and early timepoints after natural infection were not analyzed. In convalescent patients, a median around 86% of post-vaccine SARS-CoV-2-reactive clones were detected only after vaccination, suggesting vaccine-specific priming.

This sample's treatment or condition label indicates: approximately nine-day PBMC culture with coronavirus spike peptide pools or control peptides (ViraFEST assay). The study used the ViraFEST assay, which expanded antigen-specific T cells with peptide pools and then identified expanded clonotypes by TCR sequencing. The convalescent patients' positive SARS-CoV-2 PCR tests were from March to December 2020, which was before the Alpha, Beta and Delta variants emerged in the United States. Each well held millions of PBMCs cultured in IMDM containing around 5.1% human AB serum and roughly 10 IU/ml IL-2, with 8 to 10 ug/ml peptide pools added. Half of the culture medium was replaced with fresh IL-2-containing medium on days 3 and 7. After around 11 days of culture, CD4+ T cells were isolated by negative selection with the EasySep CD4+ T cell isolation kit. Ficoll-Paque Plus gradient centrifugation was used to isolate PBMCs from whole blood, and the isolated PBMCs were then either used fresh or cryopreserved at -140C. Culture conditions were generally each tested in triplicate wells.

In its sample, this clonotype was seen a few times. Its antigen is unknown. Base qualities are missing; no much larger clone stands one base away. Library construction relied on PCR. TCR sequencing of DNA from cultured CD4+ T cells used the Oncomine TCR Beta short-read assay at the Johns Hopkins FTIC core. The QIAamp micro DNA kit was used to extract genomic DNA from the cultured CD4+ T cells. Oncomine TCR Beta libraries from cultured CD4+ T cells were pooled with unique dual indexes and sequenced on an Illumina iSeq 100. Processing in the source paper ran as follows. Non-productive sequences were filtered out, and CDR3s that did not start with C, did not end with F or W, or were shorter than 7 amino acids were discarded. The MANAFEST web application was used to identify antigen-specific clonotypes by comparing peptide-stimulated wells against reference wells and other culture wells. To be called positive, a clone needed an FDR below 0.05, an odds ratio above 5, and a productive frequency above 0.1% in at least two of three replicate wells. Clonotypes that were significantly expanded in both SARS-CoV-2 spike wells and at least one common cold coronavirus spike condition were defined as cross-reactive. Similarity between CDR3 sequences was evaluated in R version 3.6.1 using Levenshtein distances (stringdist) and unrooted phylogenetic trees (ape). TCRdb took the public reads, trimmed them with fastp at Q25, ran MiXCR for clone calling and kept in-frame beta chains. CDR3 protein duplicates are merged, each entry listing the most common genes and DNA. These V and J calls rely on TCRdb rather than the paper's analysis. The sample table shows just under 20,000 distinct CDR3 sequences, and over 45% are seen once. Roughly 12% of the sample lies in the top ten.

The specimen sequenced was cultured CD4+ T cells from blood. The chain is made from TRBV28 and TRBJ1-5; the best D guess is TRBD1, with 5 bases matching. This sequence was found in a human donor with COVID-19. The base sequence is TGTGCCAGCTCGGGGGGAAAGGGCAATCAGCCCCAGCATTTT. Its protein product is CASSGGKGNQPQHF. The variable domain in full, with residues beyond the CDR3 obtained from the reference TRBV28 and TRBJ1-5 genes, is DVKVTQSSRYLVKRTGEKVFLECVQDMDHENMFWYRQDPGLGLRLIYFSYDVKMKEKGDIPEGYSVSREKKERFSLILESASTNQTSMYLCASSGGKGNQPQHFGDGTRLSIL.